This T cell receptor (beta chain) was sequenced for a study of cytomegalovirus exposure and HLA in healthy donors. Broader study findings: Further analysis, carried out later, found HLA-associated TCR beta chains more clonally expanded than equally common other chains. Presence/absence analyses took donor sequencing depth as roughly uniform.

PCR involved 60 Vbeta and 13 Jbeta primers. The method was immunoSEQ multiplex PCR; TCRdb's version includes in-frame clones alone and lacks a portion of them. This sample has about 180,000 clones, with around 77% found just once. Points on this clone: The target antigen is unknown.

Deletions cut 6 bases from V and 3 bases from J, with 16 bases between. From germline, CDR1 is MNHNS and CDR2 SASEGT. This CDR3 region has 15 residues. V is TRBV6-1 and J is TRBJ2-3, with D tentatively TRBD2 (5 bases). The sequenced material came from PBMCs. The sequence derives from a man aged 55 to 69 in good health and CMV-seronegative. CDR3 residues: CASSELVPGTDTQYF. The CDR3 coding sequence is TGTGCCAGCAGCGAACTAGTTCCCGGGACAGATACGCAGTATTTT.